The rows below give T cell receptor beta chains drawn from one sample of a study of shared clonotypes between healthy human individuals. Measured with immunoSEQ multiplex PCR; TCRdb has only the in-frame clones, and not every one. The sample consists of more than 2 million clones, about 95% of them appearing once. Sequencing input: naive CD8+ T cells sorted from blood. The source of these receptors is a man between 18 and 29 years old in good health. CDR3s include the opening cysteine and the closing phenylalanine or tryptophan. D genes are given only for firm matches. The listing skips clone size in some rows; elsewhere it reads once, few, many or a size class.

v_call	d_call	clone_size	j_call	cdr3_nt	cdr3_aa
TRBV2	-	-	TRBJ2-7	TGTGCCAGCATGGAAAGTAGTTACGAGCAGTACTTC	CASMESSYEQYF
TRBV6-1	TRBD1	-	TRBJ2-1	TGTGCCAGCATCGACAGGGGCTACAATGAGCAGTTCTTC	CASIDRGYNEQFF
TRBV25-1	-	-	TRBJ1-2	TGTGCCAGCAGTGAAATGGGGGCTGGTGGCTACACCTTC	CASSEMGAGGYTF
TRBV5-4	-	-	TRBJ1-2	TGTGCCAGCAGCTTTCAGGGATCCCCCAGAGGCTACACCTTC	CASSFQGSPRGYTF
TRBV2	TRBD1	-	TRBJ1-2	TGTGCCAGCTGGACAGGGCCGAATTCCTATGGCTACACCTTC	CASWTGPNSYGYTF
TRBV27	TRBD1	-	TRBJ1-5	TGTGCCAGCAGTTCCGGACAGGGCGGCAATCAGCCCCAGCATTTT	CASSSGQGGNQPQHF
TRBV9	-	-	TRBJ1-1	TGTGCCACCAGTACAACCCCGAACACTGAAGCTTTCTTT	CATSTTPNTEAFF
TRBV28	TRBD1	-	TRBJ2-7	TGTGCCAGCAGTTCGACAGGGTGGGAGCAGTACTTC	CASSSTGWEQYF
TRBV13	-	once	TRBJ2-2	TGTGCCAGCAAGTCCCTTGACGGCGGGGAGCTGTTTTTT	CASKSLDGGELFF
TRBV10-3	TRBD2	once	TRBJ2-1	TGTGCCATCAGTGAGGGATTTAGCGGGGCCCAGGATGAGCAGTTCTTC	CAISEGFSGAQDEQFF
TRBV6-6	TRBD1	-	TRBJ2-7	TGTGCCAGCAGTTCGACGGGACAGGTAAACGAGCAGTACTTC	CASSSTGQVNEQYF
TRBV18	-	once	TRBJ2-7	TGTGCCAGCTCACCAACAGGACCTTACGAGCAGTACTTC	CASSPTGPYEQYF
TRBV30	TRBD1	few	TRBJ2-7	TGTGCCTGGAGTCCAGGGGGCTACGAGCAGTACTTC	CAWSPGGYEQYF
TRBV9	-	-	TRBJ2-7	TGTGCCAGCAGCGCTTCCTTAGGGACCGAGCAGTACTTC	CASSASLGTEQYF
TRBV2	-	-	TRBJ2-7	TGTGCCAGCAGTAACACCAATTACGAGCAGTACTTC	CASSNTNYEQYF
TRBV5-1	-	-	TRBJ2-1	TGCGCCAGCAGCTTTGAGCGGGCCGGATCCTACAATGAGCAGTTCTTC	CASSFERAGSYNEQFF
TRBV7-9	-	-	TRBJ2-7	TGTGCCAGCAGCCCAGGGGAGAGTTACGAGCAGTACTTC	CASSPGESYEQYF
TRBV19	-	-	TRBJ2-2	TGTGCCAGTAGAGTGGGGGAAACGACCGGGGAGCTGTTTTTT	CASRVGETTGELFF
TRBV27	-	-	TRBJ2-2	TGTGCCAGCAGTTTTTGGCGGGAAGGCGGGGAGCTGTTTTTT	CASSFWREGGELFF